This TCR beta chain was captured in a study of cytomegalovirus exposure and HLA in healthy donors. Study-wide findings and caveats: V- and J-gene trimming of TCR beta was linked (in a later analysis) to a missense DCLRE1C variant.

The CDR3 extends over 15 amino acids. The V end was cut by 5 bases, the J end by 7 bases, with 15 bases between. Germline loops: CDR1 LNHDA, CDR2 SQIVND (reference sequence). With respect to this clone: What it binds is unknown.

PCR used 60 Vbeta primers and 13 Jbeta primers. Here immunoSEQ multiplex PCR was the method, and the copy in TCRdb shows in-frame clones only, minus some. The sample carries about 250,000 clones, around 90% recorded once. The sample consisted of PBMCs. This sequence originates from a girl aged 2-15 years in good health and CMV-seronegative. The chain carries TRBV19 and TRBJ1-6; a possible D gene is TRBD1 (5 bases). The CDR3 sequence: CASSSTAGGNSPLHF. In nucleotides, the CDR3 is TGTGCCAGTAGTTCAACCGCTGGGGGGAATTCACCCCTCCACTTT.